This T cell receptor beta chain was identified during a study of T cell responses to AZD1222 COVID-19 vaccine. Only in-frame clones appear in the TCRdb table, and some are missing; sequencing was by immunoSEQ multiplex PCR. The sample includes around 150,000 clones, about nine tenths seen only once; the top ten take 3% to 4%. The V and J ends lost 5 bases and 6 bases, in that order; junction bases with no gene match: 3. This CDR3 contains 12 residues. Per germline, CDR1 SGHNT and CDR2 YENEEA. The chain is built from TRBV11-3 and TRBJ2-7, with 8 bases lining up with TRBD1. The TCR sequence derives from an adult in good health. Sequenced here: peripheral blood, sampled on day 0 of MenACWY control vaccination. CDR3 sequence: CASSHDRGEQYF. The CDR3 DNA reads TGTGCCAGCAGCCATGACAGGGGCGAGCAGTACTTC. Complete variable domain (other parts from reference TRBV11-3 and TRBJ2-7): EAGVVQSPRYKIIEKKQPVAFWCNPISGHNTLYWYLQNLGQGPELLIRYENEEAVDDSQLPKDRFSAERLKGVDSTLKIQPAELGDSAVYLCASSHDRGEQYFGPGTRLTVT.